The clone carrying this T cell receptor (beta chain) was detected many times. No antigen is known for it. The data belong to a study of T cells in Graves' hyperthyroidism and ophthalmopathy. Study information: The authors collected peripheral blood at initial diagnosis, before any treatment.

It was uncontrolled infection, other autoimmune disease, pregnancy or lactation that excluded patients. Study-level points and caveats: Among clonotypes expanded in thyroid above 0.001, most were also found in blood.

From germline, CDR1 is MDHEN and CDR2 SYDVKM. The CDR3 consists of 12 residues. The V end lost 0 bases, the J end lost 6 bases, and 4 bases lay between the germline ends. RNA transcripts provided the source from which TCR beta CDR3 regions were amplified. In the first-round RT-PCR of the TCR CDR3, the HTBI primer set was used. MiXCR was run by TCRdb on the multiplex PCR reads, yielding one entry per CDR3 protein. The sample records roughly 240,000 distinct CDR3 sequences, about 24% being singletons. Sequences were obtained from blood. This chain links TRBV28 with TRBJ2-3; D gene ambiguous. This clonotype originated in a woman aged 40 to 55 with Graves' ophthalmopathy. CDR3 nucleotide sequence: TGTGCCAGCAGTTTATGGGTGGATACGCAGTATTTT. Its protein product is CASSLWVDTQYF.